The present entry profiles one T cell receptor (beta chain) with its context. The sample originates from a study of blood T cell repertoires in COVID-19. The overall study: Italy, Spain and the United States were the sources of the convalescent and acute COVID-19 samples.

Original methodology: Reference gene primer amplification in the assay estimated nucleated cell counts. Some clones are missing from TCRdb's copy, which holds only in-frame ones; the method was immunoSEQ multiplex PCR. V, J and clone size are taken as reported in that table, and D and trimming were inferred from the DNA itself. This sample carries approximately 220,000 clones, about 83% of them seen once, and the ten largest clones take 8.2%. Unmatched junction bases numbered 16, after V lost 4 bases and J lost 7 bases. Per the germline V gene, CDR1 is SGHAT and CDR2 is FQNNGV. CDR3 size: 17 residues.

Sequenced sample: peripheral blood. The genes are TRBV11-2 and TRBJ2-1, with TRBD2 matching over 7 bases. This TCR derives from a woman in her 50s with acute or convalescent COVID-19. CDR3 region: CASSSFRPGGLANEQFF. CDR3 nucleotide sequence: TGTGCCAGCAGCTCCTTCCGGCCGGGGGGATTGGCAAATGAGCAGTTCTTC.